This TCR beta chain is from a study of CD8 T cells in ankylosing spondylitis. Study observations and caveats: In the blood and synovial fluid of reactive arthritis, some motif variants had been previously reported.

The CDR3 is made up of 15 amino acids. Germline V gene sequence: CDR1 SGDLS, CDR2 YYNGEE. Trimming cost V 7 bases and J 4 bases, with 17 bases left between them. TCRdb passed the 5' RACE reads through MiXCR, listing each CDR3 protein once. The data show roughly 64,000 distinct CDR3 sequences, approximately 6% seen once. This clonotype was seen a few times. The antigen is unknown. Sequenced: synovial fluid, either unsorted or a sorted T cell fraction (not recorded which). This TCR derives from a male donor with ankylosing spondylitis. The chain carries TRBV9 and TRBJ2-2; no definite D call. The CDR3 reads CASGMGLLGTGELFF. CDR3 DNA sequence: TGTGCCAGCGGAATGGGTCTCTTGGGCACCGGGGAGCTGTTTTTT.